This record concerns one T cell receptor (beta chain) sequence. Its antigen is unidentified. Here immunoSEQ multiplex PCR was the method, and the copy in TCRdb shows in-frame clones only, minus some. This table has around 130,000 clones, about 92% appearing once. The data are from a study of graft-versus-host responses after intestinal transplantation. Study context: Recipients received multivisceral, liver-intestinal, or isolated intestinal transplants. Overall study results and limits: Where graft-donor T cell macrochimerism was present, patients had high graft-versus-host to host-versus-graft clonal ratios in allografts. Among circulating GvH clones, peak levels were associated with early post-transplant declines in HvG clones. Investigators detected GvH clones in recipient marrow, with some emerging earlier in ileum or blood.

The sample in question was unstimulated CD4+ T cells sorted from spleen or lymph node cells, obtained before intestinal transplant. The TCR sequence derives from a human donor who received an intestinal transplant.

As DNA, the CDR3 is TGCGCCAGCAGTGAGCCGACGGGGAAATATCAGCCCCAGCATTTT. It yields the protein CASSEPTGKYQPQHF. The J gene is TRBJ1-5, the V gene TRBV10-2; D unclear. Germline V gives CDR1 WSHSY, CDR2 SAAADI. The CDR3 contains 15 residues. Trimming removed 2 bases at V and 5 bases at J, with 13 bases between.